This T cell receptor beta chain was sequenced during a study of blood T cell repertoires in COVID-19. Produced via immunoSEQ multiplex PCR; TCRdb's table is partial and in-frame only. The profile covers some 280,000 clones, with roughly 90% appearing a single time and 2.5% to 3.5% taken by the ten largest. The sequenced sample was peripheral blood. The source is a woman aged 25-40 years with active or convalescent COVID-19.

This chain's CDR3 is CASSLGVGTEAFF. Here the CDR3 DNA reads TGTGCCAGCAGCTTAGGAGTCGGTACTGAAGCTTTCTTT. This chain links TRBV7-8 with TRBJ1-1; D unclear. V lost 1 base and J lost 5, with 8 bases in between. Germline CDR1 is SGHVS and CDR2 is FQNEAQ. The CDR3 contains 13 residues.